This T cell receptor (beta chain) appears in the sequencing data of a study of shared clonotypes between healthy human individuals. About the study: Donor ages ranged 18 to 49 years: a couple of women, a few men.

Study-wide results and limits: It was the few donors that limited the genetic and exposure-history diversity represented.

This CDR3 contains 14 residues. Per the germline V gene, CDR1 is MNHNS and CDR2 is SASEGT. Sequencing of unsorted PBMC DNA was carried out using ten immunoSEQ deep assay plates. Method: immunoSEQ multiplex PCR; TCRdb's copy keeps in-frame clones and lacks some. The sample lists hundreds of thousands of clones, 70% to 80% occurring once. A word on this clone: Its target is not known. Mismatch with germline at one junction end may stem from a read error.

The chain employs TRBV6-1 and TRBJ2-1, with 9 bases matching TRBD1. This clonotype originated in a woman aged 40 to 49 in good health. Some clones in this sample may be carry-over from other donors' samples. Sequenced: PBMCs. CDR3 amino acids: CATSPGQGGNEQFF. In nucleotides, the CDR3 is TGTGCCACCAGTCCGGGACAGGGTGGGAATGAGCAGTTCTTC.